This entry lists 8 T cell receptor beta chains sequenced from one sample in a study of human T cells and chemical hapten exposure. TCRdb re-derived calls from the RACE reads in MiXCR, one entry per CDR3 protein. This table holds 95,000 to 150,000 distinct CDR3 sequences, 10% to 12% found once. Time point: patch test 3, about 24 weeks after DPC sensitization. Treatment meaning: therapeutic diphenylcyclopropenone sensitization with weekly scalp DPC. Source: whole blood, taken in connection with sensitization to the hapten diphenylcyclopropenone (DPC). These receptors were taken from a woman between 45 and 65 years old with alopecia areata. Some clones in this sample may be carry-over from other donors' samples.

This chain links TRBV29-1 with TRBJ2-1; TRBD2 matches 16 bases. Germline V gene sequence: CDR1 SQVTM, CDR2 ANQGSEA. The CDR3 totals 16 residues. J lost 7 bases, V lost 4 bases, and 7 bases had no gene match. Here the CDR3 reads CSVGGTSGRGANEQFF. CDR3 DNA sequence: TGCAGCGTTGGCGGGACTAGCGGGAGGGGGGCTAATGAGCAGTTCTTC.

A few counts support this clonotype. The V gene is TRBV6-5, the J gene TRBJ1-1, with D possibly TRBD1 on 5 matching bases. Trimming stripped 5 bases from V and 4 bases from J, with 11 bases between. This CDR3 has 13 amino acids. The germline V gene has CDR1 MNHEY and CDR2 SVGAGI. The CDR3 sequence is CASSPGLGTEAFF. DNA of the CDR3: TGTGCCAGCAGTCCAGGGCTGGGCACTGAAGCTTTCTTT.

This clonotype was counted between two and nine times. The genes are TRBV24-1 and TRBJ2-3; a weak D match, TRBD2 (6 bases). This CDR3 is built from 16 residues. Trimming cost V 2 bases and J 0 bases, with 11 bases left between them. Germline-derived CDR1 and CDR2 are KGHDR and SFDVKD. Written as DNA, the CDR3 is TGTGCCACCAGTGATTGGGACTTAACTAGCACAGATACGCAGTATTTT. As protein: CATSDWDLTSTDTQYF.

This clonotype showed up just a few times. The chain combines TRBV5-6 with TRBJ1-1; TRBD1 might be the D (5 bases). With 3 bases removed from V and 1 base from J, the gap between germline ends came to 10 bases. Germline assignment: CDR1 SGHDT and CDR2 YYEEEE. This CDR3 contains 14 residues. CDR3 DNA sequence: TGTGCCAGCAGCTCCCCAGGGCAGAACACTGAAGCTTTCTTT. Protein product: CASSSPGQNTEAFF.

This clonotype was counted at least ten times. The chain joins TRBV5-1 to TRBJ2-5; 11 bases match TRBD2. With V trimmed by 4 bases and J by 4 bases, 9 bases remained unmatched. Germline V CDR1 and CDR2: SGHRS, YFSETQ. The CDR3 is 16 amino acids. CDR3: CASSRLIAGGPETQYF. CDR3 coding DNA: TGCGCCAGCAGCCGTCTCATAGCGGGGGGGCCAGAGACCCAGTACTTC. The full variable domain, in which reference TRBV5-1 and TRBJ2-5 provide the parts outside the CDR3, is KAGVTQTPRYLIKTRGQQVTLSCSPISGHRSVSWYQQTPGQGLQFLFEYFSETQRNKGNFPGRFSGRQFSNSRSEMNVSTLELGDSALYLCASSRLIAGGPETQYFGPGTRLLVL.

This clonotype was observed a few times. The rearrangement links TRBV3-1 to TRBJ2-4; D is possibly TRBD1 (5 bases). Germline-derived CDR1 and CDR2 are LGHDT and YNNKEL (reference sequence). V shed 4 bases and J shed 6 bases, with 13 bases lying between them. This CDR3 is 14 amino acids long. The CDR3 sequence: CASSRSDSVNIQYF. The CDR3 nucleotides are TGTGCCAGCAGCCGCTCCGACAGCGTAAACATTCAGTACTTC.

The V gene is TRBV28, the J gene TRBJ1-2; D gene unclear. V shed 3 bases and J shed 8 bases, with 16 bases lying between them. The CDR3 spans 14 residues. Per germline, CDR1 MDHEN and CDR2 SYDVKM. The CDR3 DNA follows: TGTGCCAGCAGTTTTCCGGGAGCTCCCAGCGGCTACACCTTC. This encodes CASSFPGAPSGYTF.

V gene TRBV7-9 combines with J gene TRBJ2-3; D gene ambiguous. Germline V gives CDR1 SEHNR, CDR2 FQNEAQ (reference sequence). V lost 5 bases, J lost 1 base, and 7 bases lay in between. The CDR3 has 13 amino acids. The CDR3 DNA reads TGTGCCAGCAGCACCCAGGGCACAGATACGCAGTATTTT. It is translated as CASSTQGTDTQYF.